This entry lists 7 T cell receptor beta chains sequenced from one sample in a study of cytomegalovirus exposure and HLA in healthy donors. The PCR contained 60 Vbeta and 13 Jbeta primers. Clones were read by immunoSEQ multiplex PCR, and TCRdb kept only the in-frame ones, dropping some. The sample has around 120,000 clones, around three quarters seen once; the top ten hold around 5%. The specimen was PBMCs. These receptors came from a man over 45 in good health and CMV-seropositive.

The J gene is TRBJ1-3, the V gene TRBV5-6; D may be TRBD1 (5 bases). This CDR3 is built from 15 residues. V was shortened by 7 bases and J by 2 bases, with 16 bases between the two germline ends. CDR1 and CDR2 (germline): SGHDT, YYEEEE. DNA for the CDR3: TGTGCCAGCGGGGGACGGAGGGCTCCTGGAAACACCATATATTTT. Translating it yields CASGGRRAPGNTIYF.

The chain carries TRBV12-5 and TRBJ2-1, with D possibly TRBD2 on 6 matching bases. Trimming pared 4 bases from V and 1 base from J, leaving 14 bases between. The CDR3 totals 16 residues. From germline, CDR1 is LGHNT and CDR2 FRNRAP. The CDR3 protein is CASGSLAGLSYNEQFF. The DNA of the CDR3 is TGTGCTAGTGGTTCCCTGGCGGGACTGTCCTACAATGAGCAGTTCTTC.

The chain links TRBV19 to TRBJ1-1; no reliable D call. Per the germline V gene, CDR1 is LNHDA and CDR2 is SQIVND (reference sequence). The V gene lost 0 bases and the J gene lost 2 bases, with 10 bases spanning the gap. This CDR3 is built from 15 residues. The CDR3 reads CASSIDSGINTEAFF. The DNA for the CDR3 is TGTGCCAGTAGTATAGATAGCGGGATAAACACTGAAGCTTTCTTT.

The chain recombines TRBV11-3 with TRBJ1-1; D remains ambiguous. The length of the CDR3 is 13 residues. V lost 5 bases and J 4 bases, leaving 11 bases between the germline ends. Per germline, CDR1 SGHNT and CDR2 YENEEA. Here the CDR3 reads CASSLQVGTEAFF. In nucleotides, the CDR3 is TGTGCCAGCAGCCTTCAAGTCGGCACTGAAGCTTTCTTT.

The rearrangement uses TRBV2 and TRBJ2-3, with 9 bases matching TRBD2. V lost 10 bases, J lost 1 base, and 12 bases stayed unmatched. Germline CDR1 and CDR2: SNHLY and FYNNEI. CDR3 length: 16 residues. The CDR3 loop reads CATRPWRGGGTDTQYF. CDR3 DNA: TGTGCCACCCGACCTTGGCGGGGGGGCGGCACAGATACGCAGTATTTT.

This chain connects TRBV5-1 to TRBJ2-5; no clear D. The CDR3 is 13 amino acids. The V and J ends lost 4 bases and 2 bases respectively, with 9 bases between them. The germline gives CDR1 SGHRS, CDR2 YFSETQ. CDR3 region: CASSAQAQETQYF. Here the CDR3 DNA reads TGCGCCAGCAGCGCGCAGGCTCAAGAGACCCAGTACTTC.

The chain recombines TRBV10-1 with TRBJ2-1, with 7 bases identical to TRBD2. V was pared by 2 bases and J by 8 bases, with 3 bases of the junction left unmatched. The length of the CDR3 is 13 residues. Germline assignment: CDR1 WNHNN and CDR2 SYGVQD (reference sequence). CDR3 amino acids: CASSEGGRDEQFF. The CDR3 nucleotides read TGCGCCAGCAGTGAGGGGGGGAGGGATGAGCAGTTCTTC.